Following are 3 T cell receptor beta chains from one sample sequenced in a study of a mutant IDH1 vaccine in newly diagnosed glioma (dated by TCRdb to the early 2020s). For these TCRs, the target antigens are not known. Receptor libraries were prepared by the immunoSEQ multiplex PCR assay. As stored in TCRdb, this immuneACCESS dataset retains in-frame rearrangements with V and J assigned. A fraction of the clones does not appear; measured against another copy, unresolved V genes explain less than half of the discrepancy, and the remainder lacks a known reason. The sample yields some 36,000 clones; 81% were counted once. The ten largest clones take up around 10% of the sample. According to the study, the label for this sample's time point signals: week 5, during vaccination. A 20-mer mutant IDH1 peptide at 300 micrograms in Montanide made up each vaccine dose, which was injected subcutaneously together with topical imiquimod.

The sample here was PBMCs, taken from a glioma patient whose treatment included an IDH1 peptide vaccine. Receptors originate from a man in his fifties or sixties with glioma.

This rearrangement joins TRBV6-4 to TRBJ2-2; D unresolved. Germline V lookup: CDR1 MRHNA, CDR2 SNTAGT. This CDR3 is 14 amino acids long. The V end was cut by 3 bases, the J end by 4 bases, with 9 bases between. The CDR3 DNA is TGTGCCAGCAGTGAGAACCCCGGCACCGGGGAGCTGTTTTTT. As protein: CASSENPGTGELFF.

The chain employs TRBV7-9 and TRBJ2-3; no firm D call. Germline V CDR1 and CDR2: SEHNR, FQNEAQ (reference sequence). The V end was cut by 5 bases, the J end by 2 bases, with 11 bases between. The CDR3 covers 14 residues. As DNA, the CDR3 is TGTGCCAGCAGCCAAAGGGAAACCACAGATACGCAGTATTTT. This translates into CASSQRETTDTQYF.

In this sample, this clone turned up once. The chain recombines TRBV9 with TRBJ2-5; D is unclear. V shed 0 bases and J shed 3 bases, with 12 bases lying between them. The germline CDR1 and CDR2 sequences are SGDLS and YYNGEE. The CDR3 has 15 residues. The DNA for the CDR3 is TGTGCCAGCAGCGTAGGGGTACAGCGAGAAGAGACCCAGTACTTC. It translates to CASSVGVQREETQYF.